This record covers a single T cell receptor beta chain. The antigen is not known. The data derive from a study of tissue T cells after allogeneic stem cell transplantation. Study-wide context: Gastrointestinal graft-versus-host disease was present in all patients, each treated with several therapy lines. Regarding the study as a whole: Anatomically similar tissues had similar TCR repertoires within each patient.

The length of the CDR3 is 14 residues. Germline values: CDR1 SQVTM, CDR2 ANQGSEA. Trimming left V 6 bases short and J 7 bases short, with 16 bases between. Only in-frame clones appear in the TCRdb table, and some are missing; sequencing was by immunoSEQ multiplex PCR. This table holds 35,000 to 50,000 clones, roughly 90% found once. This clonotype was sampled from a woman aged 40-69 years who later had graft-versus-host disease after an allogeneic stem cell transplant. The specimen was blood, collected before transplantation. The chain couples TRBV29-1 to TRBJ1-6; possibly TRBD1 for D (6 bases). DNA of the CDR3: TGCAGCGTGTATGGTACAGGGCTGAATTCACCCCTCCACTTT. Encoded protein: CSVYGTGLNSPLHF. Drawing the rest from reference TRBV29-1 and TRBJ1-6, the complete variable domain is SAVISQKPSRDICQRGTSLTIQCQVDSQVTMMFWYRQQPGQSLTLIATANQGSEATYESGFVIDKFPISRPNLTFSTLTVSNMSPEDSSIYLCSVYGTGLNSPLHFGNGTRLTVT.